This T cell receptor beta chain is drawn from a study of T cell repertoires in cytomegalovirus infection. About the study: Recently identified HLA-C-restricted CMV epitopes were used, and well-studied HLA-B-restricted CMV epitopes were used as well. Matching HLA type, along with CMV infection, was indicated by public TCR beta signatures. General study results and limits: Cumulative public TCR beta family frequency identified CMV carriers with the relevant HLA.

As concerns this clonotype: Its cognate antigen is unknown.

Trimming took 6 bases from V and 0 from J, leaving 6 bases between them. Germline CDR1 is MNHEY and CDR2 is SVGAGI. The CDR3 length is 14 residues. TCRdb re-called the reads through MiXCR, storing one row per CDR3 protein. This sample carries approximately 310,000 distinct CDR3 sequences, roughly 25% of them seen once, and the ten largest clones take about an eighth. This receptor was obtained from a human donor in good health (CMV status not recorded). Some clones in this sample may be carry-over from other donors' samples. This sequence joins TRBV6-5 and TRBJ2-6; D gene uncertain. This sample comprised cultured PBMCs, obtained from culture after CMV antigen stimulation. The CDR3 sequence: CASRIGSGANVLTF. Here the CDR3 DNA reads TGTGCCAGCAGGATCGGCTCTGGGGCCAACGTCCTGACTTTC.